What follows are 32 T cell receptor beta chains derived from one specimen sequenced in a study of beta chain features in type 1 diabetes. The study reverse transcribed the entire isolated RNA, so it sequenced expressed TCRB transcripts. The assay was immunoSEQ multiplex PCR, and TCRdb's table has in-frame clones only and misses some. The table shows fewer than 900,000 clones, with under 20% occurring only once. Specimen: naive CD4+ T cells from blood. The receptor source for this set is a woman in her late teens or twenties in good health.

The V call is TRBV5-1, the J call TRBJ2-1, with 9 bases matching TRBD2. This CDR3 has 16 amino acids. V lost 3 bases, J lost 5 bases, and 9 bases stayed unmatched. CDR1 is SGHRS, CDR2 YFSETQ, per germline. CDR3 protein: CASSSGVAGGNNEQFF. Here the CDR3 DNA reads TGCGCCAGCAGCTCTGGCGTCGCGGGAGGGAACAATGAGCAGTTCTTC.

The CDR3 region is CASSSRRLPRDTQYF. CDR3 nucleotides: TGTGCCAGCAGCAGCCGGCGGCTACCCAGAGATACGCAGTATTTT. The genes are TRBV5-6 and TRBJ2-3, with D unclear. The CDR3 runs to 15 residues. Looked up from germline, CDR1 is SGHDT and CDR2 is YYEEEE. The V and J ends lost 4 bases and 5 bases respectively, with 17 bases between them. The whole variable domain, filled in from reference TRBV5-6 and TRBJ2-3, reads DAGVTQSPTHLIKTRGQQVTLRCSPKSGHDTVSWYQQALGQGPQFIFQYYEEEERQRGNFPDRFSGHQFPNYSSELNVNALLLGDSALYLCASSSRRLPRDTQYFGPGTRLTVL.

This clone turned up a few times. The rearrangement links TRBV6-6 to TRBJ2-7; 7 bases align to TRBD2. The V and J ends lost 2 bases and 9 bases, in that order; junction bases with no gene match: 10. CDR3 length: 14 amino acids. Germline loops: CDR1 MNHNY, CDR2 SVGAGI (reference sequence). CDR3 DNA: TGTGCCAGCAGTTACCGGGGGGAAGGATTGGGGCAGTACTTC. Translated: CASSYRGEGLGQYF.

Only a few counts were recorded for this clone. The chain couples TRBV7-9 to TRBJ1-2; D may be TRBD1 (6 bases). The CDR3 is made up of 16 amino acids. V lost 5 bases and J lost 2, with 18 bases in between. Germline assignment: CDR1 SEHNR and CDR2 FQNEAQ (reference sequence). The CDR3 spells CASSTRGGDSNYGYTF. The CDR3 DNA follows: TGTGCCAGCAGCACCAGAGGGGGGGACTCCAACTATGGCTACACCTTC.

The chain links TRBV5-6 to TRBJ2-3, with D tentatively TRBD2 (5 bases). The CDR3 covers 15 residues. The germline gives CDR1 SGHDT, CDR2 YYEEEE. V gave up 4 bases and J gave up 0 bases, with 12 bases separating them. The DNA for the CDR3 is TGTGCCAGCAGCCCGGTAGGACTGAGCACAGATACGCAGTATTTT. As protein: CASSPVGLSTDTQYF.

This clone was seen only a few times. This chain joins TRBV7-2 and TRBJ2-7; the D is unclear. Germline V CDR1 and CDR2: SGHTA, FQGNSA. The CDR3 spans 16 residues. Trimming cost V 1 base and J 0 bases, with 13 bases left between them. Here the CDR3 reads CASSLDRPTYSYEQYF. The CDR3, as DNA: TGTGCCAGCAGCTTAGATCGGCCTACCTACTCCTACGAGCAGTACTTC.

This clone was seen a few times. The V and J genes are TRBV18 and TRBJ1-2; TRBD1 matches 7 bases. Germline trimming cut 2 bases from V and 8 bases from J; bases unmatched to any gene: 2. This CDR3 has 12 residues. Germline lookup yields CDR1 KGHSH and CDR2 LQKENI. The CDR3 is CASSPTDRGYTF. In DNA, the CDR3 is TGTGCCAGCTCACCAACGGACAGGGGCTACACCTTC.

This clone was seen more than once but under ten times. The chain carries TRBV7-2 and TRBJ2-5, with 7 bases matching TRBD1. Germline V gene data show CDR1 as SGHTA and CDR2 as FQGNSA. The junction had 13 bases not matched to a gene; V was cut back by 2 bases and J by 4 bases. The CDR3 loop spans 17 amino acids. CDR3 sequence reads: CASSLWASPSGGETQYF. The CDR3 nucleotides are TGTGCCAGCAGCTTATGGGCTAGCCCCTCAGGGGGAGAGACCCAGTACTTC.

There are a few counts of this clone. J is TRBJ1-1 and V is TRBV11-2, with a weak D call TRBD1 (5 bases). The CDR3 is 15 residues long. Germline V gene sequence: CDR1 SGHAT, CDR2 FQNNGV. V was pared by 5 bases and J by 3 bases, with 16 bases between. This CDR3 reads CASSLFIKGDTEAFF. The DNA of the CDR3 is TGTGCCAGCAGCCTTTTTATAAAAGGGGACACTGAAGCTTTCTTT.

A few counts support this clone. The rearrangement links TRBV5-1 to TRBJ2-1, with D unresolved. CDR1 and CDR2 from the germline V gene are SGHRS and YFSETQ. V was clipped by 0 bases and J by 3 bases, with 10 bases between them. This CDR3 has 15 residues. The CDR3 DNA is TGCGCCAGCAGCTTGGTCGCGGATGTCTACAATGAGCAGTTCTTC. This translates into CASSLVADVYNEQFF.

This sequence joins TRBV7-9 and TRBJ1-4; 8 positions match TRBD1. V shed 5 bases, J shed 7 bases, and the junction held 6 bases outside the gene matches. The germline CDR1 and CDR2 sequences are SEHNR and FQNEAQ (reference sequence). CDR3 length equals 14 residues. Here the CDR3 reads CASSRQGRGEKLFF. CDR3 coding DNA: TGTGCCAGCAGCCGACAGGGGAGAGGTGAAAAACTGTTTTTT.

This chain connects TRBV6-1 to TRBJ2-6, with 7 bases matching TRBD1. The CDR3 totals 14 residues. V was pared by 6 bases and J by 4 bases, with 3 bases of the junction left unmatched. Germline V CDR1 and CDR2: MNHNS, SASEGT. The CDR3, as DNA: TGTGCCAGCAGAAGGGGACAGGGGGCCAACGTCCTGACTTTC. Amino acids: CASRRGQGANVLTF.

CDR3 protein: CASSQRRDLTGELFF. CDR3 nucleotide sequence: TGTGCCAGCAGCCAAAGGAGGGATTTAACCGGGGAGCTGTTTTTT. The V call is TRBV7-9, the J call TRBJ2-2, with D possibly matching TRBD2 (6 bases). V was cut by 5 bases and J by 5 bases, with 15 bases left in between. In germline, CDR1 is SEHNR, CDR2 FQNEAQ (reference sequence). The CDR3 has 15 residues. Based on the CDR3 plus reference TRBV7-9 and TRBJ2-2, the full variable domain is DTGVSQNPRHKITKRGQNVTFRCDPISEHNRLYWYRQTLGQGPEFLTYFQNEAQLEKSRLLSDRFSAERPKGSFSTLEIQRTEQGDSAMYLCASSQRRDLTGELFFGEGSRLTVL.

This clone showed up just a few times. This rearrangement joins TRBV7-2 to TRBJ2-7, with D possibly TRBD1 on 5 matching bases. This CDR3 has 15 residues. The V gene's germline CDR1 is SGHTA and CDR2 FQGNSA. Trimming removed 5 bases from V and 0 bases from J, with 14 bases in between. The CDR3 bases are TGTGCCAGCAGCGATAGACAGCATACCTCCTACGAGCAGTACTTC. This encodes CASSDRQHTSYEQYF.

This sequence joins TRBV4-2 and TRBJ2-3; D possibly corresponds to TRBD2 (7 bases). The CDR3 length is 17 residues. Between the trimmed V and J ends, which lost 1 base and 0 bases, there was a span of 14 bases. Germline CDR1 LGHNA, CDR2 YNFKEQ. The CDR3 nucleotides read TGTGCCAGCAGCCAAGGGGGGGCGGGAGTAAGCACAGATACGCAGTATTTT. It yields the protein CASSQGGAGVSTDTQYF.

As for this clone: This specimen includes other DNA sequences encoding the same CDR3. The chain employs TRBV2 and TRBJ2-7; D is unresolved. Germline-derived CDR1 and CDR2 are SNHLY and FYNNEI. V was shortened by 3 bases and J by 4 bases, with 4 bases between the two germline ends. This CDR3 comprises 11 residues. The CDR3, as DNA: TGTGCCAGCAGTGAGATTTACGAGCAGTACTTC. Translated: CASSEIYEQYF.

DNA for the CDR3: TGCGCCAGCAGCCAAGTATATAGGCGGGAGTTAGGAGAGACCCAGTACTTC. Translated: CASSQVYRRELGETQYF. The chain has TRBV4-3 and TRBJ2-5; 7 bases agree with TRBD2. The ends lost 1 base at V and 4 bases at J; junction bases unmatched: 12. In germline, CDR1 is LGHNA, CDR2 YSLEER. This CDR3 is built from 17 residues.

In the case of this clone: The same CDR3 arises from other DNA sequences in this sample as well. The rearrangement uses TRBV25-1 and TRBJ2-1; tentative D call: TRBD2 (6 bases). The CDR3 runs 14 residues. V was cut by 4 bases and J by 0 bases, with 7 bases left in between. CDR1 and CDR2 (germline): MGHDK, SYGVNS. The CDR3 loop reads CASSAGSSYNEQFF. The DNA of the CDR3 is TGTGCCAGCAGTGCCGGGAGCTCCTACAATGAGCAGTTCTTC.

In this sample, this clone turned up a few times. The chain uses TRBV4-3 and TRBJ2-1, with 10 nucleotides matching TRBD2. Germline V gene data show CDR1 as LGHNA and CDR2 as YSLEER. The length of the CDR3 is 15 residues. The trim removed 0 bases at V and 8 bases at J, leaving 4 bases unmatched. The CDR3 loop is CASSQEASGRYEQFF. DNA for the CDR3: TGCGCCAGCAGCCAAGAGGCTAGCGGGAGATATGAGCAGTTCTTC.

In this sample, this clone turned up once. The CDR3 is CASRRWDSTDTQYF. Written as DNA, the CDR3 is TGTGCCAGTAGGCGCTGGGATAGCACAGATACGCAGTATTTT. The chain uses TRBV19 and TRBJ2-3; no clear D. The CDR3 is made up of 14 amino acids. V lost 6 bases, J lost 0 bases, and 10 bases lay in between. Germline assignment: CDR1 LNHDA and CDR2 SQIVND (reference sequence). Using reference TRBV19 and TRBJ2-3 for the parts outside the CDR3, the full variable domain is DGGITQSPKYLFRKEGQNVTLSCEQNLNHDAMYWYRQDPGQGLRLIYYSQIVNDFQKGDIAEGYSVSREKKESFPLTVTSAQKNPTAFYLCASRRWDSTDTQYFGPGTRLTVL.

The V gene is TRBV7-2, the J gene TRBJ2-5; D gene uncertain. V lost 5 bases, J lost 1 base, and 11 bases lay in between. The germline V gene has CDR1 SGHTA and CDR2 FQGNSA. The CDR3 is 14 residues long. CDR3: CASSPSISQETQYF. The CDR3, as DNA: TGTGCCAGCAGCCCCTCTATCTCCCAAGAGACCCAGTACTTC. Together with reference TRBV7-2 and TRBJ2-5, the CDR3 gives the full variable domain: GAGVSQSPSNKVTEKGKDVELRCDPISGHTALYWYRQSLGQGLEFLIYFQGNSAPDKSGLPSDRFSAERTGGSVSTLTIQRTQQEDSAVYLCASSPSISQETQYFGPGTRLLVL.

The rearrangement uses TRBV28 and TRBJ1-1; D uncertain. Trimming removed 5 bases from V and 5 bases from J, with 12 bases in between. The CDR3 runs 13 residues. The germline V gene encodes CDR1 MDHEN and CDR2 SYDVKM. CDR3 bases: TGTGCCAGCAGTCAAGGGAGCCGGACTGAAGCTTTCTTT. Its protein product is CASSQGSRTEAFF.

This clone was seen a few times. As DNA, the CDR3 is TGTGCCAGCAGCCCTCTCCGGGGAGGCTACGACAATGAGCAGTTCTTC. Protein: CASSPLRGGYDNEQFF. The chain uses TRBV14 and TRBJ2-1, with D possibly TRBD2 on 6 matching bases. The CDR3 contains 16 residues. The germline V and J ends were trimmed by 4 bases and 5 bases, with 18 bases remaining between them. The V gene's germline CDR1 is SGHDN and CDR2 FVKESK.

The chain carries TRBV28 and TRBJ2-7; TRBD1 is a possible D gene (6 bases). V shed 4 bases and J shed 7 bases, with 14 bases lying between them. Germline V gene sequence: CDR1 MDHEN, CDR2 SYDVKM. CDR3 length equals 13 residues. The CDR3 sequence is CASSWTALGEQYF. The CDR3 nucleotides are TGTGCCAGCAGTTGGACAGCCCTTGGGGAGCAGTACTTC.

Only a few counts were recorded for this clone. The rearrangement uses TRBV7-9 and TRBJ2-2; the D gene is possibly TRBD1 (5 bases). The germline V gene has CDR1 SEHNR and CDR2 FQNEAQ (reference sequence). Trimming stripped 5 bases from V and 1 base from J, with 20 bases between. The CDR3 spans 18 residues. This chain's CDR3 is CASSGRTGLVLNTGELFF. The CDR3 DNA sequence: TGTGCCAGCAGCGGAAGAACAGGCTTGGTCTTGAACACCGGGGAGCTGTTTTTT.

V gene TRBV5-5 combines with J gene TRBJ2-4, with TRBD1 matching over 10 bases. Germline-derived CDR1 and CDR2 are SGHKS and YYEKEE (reference sequence). The CDR3 consists of 15 residues. Trimming cost V 4 bases and J 5 bases; bases outside gene matches: 6. The CDR3 coding sequence is TGTGCCAGCAGCCAAGAAGGACAGGGGGAAAACATTCAGTACTTC. Translating it yields CASSQEGQGENIQYF.

J is TRBJ2-2 and V is TRBV5-6; 9 positions match TRBD1. CDR3 size: 12 residues. CDR1 is SGHDT and CDR2 is YYEEEE in the germline V gene. V was pared by 0 bases and J by 15 bases, with 3 bases of the junction left unmatched. CDR3 sequence reads: CASSLGQGVVFF. CDR3 nucleotide sequence: TGTGCCAGCAGCTTGGGACAGGGGGTGGTGTTTTTT. Variable domain in full (rest from reference TRBV5-6 and TRBJ2-2): DAGVTQSPTHLIKTRGQQVTLRCSPKSGHDTVSWYQQALGQGPQFIFQYYEEEERQRGNFPDRFSGHQFPNYSSELNVNALLLGDSALYLCASSLGQGVVFFGEGSRLTVL.

The rearrangement links TRBV5-4 to TRBJ2-2; the match to TRBD2 covers 11 bases. V was clipped by 3 bases and J by 7 bases; unmatched bases: 5. The CDR3 consists of 15 residues. Germline V lookup: CDR1 SGHNT, CDR2 YYREEE (reference sequence). This CDR3 reads CASSSLAGGVGELFF. In DNA form, the CDR3 reads TGTGCCAGCAGCTCCCTAGCGGGAGGAGTCGGGGAGCTGTTTTTT.

The rearrangement joins TRBV7-9 to TRBJ2-2, with 8 bases identical to TRBD2. CDR3 length equals 15 residues. V dropped 5 bases and J dropped 2; count of bases not matched to a gene: 4. Germline CDR1 reads SEHNR; CDR2 reads FQNEAQ (reference sequence). The CDR3 protein is CASSMTSVNTGELFF. The DNA of the CDR3 is TGTGCCAGCAGCATGACTAGCGTTAACACCGGGGAGCTGTTTTTT.

This clone turned up a few times. The chain has TRBV7-6 and TRBJ2-2; D is possibly TRBD1 (6 bases). CDR1 and CDR2 from the germline V gene are SGHVS and FNYEAQ. V lost 5 bases, J lost 4 bases, and 11 bases lay in between. The CDR3 has 14 amino acids. The CDR3: CASSTRQATGELFF. Written as DNA, the CDR3 is TGTGCCAGCAGCACCAGACAGGCCACCGGGGAGCTGTTTTTT.

The rearrangement uses TRBV29-1 and TRBJ2-3; no firm D call. Trimming removed 4 bases from V and 0 bases from J, with 2 bases in between. Germline CDR1 SQVTM, CDR2 ANQGSEA. There are 11 residues in the CDR3. The CDR3 spells CSVVSTDTQYF. CDR3 DNA sequence: TGCAGCGTTGTCAGCACAGATACGCAGTATTTT.

This chain links TRBV28 with TRBJ2-5; TRBD1 aligns across 11 bases. Germline trimming cut 6 bases from V and 6 bases from J; bases unmatched to any gene: 12. This CDR3 is built from 16 residues. Looked up from germline, CDR1 is MDHEN and CDR2 is SYDVKM. The CDR3 sequence: CASRITGTGGMKTQYF. The CDR3 DNA reads TGTGCCAGCAGGATTACCGGGACAGGGGGGATGAAGACCCAGTACTTC.